This T cell receptor beta chain was obtained from a study of shared clonotypes between healthy human individuals. Study-wide context: Aged between 18 and 49, the donors were two women and a few men. Study-level results: Genetic and exposure-history diversity was limited by the few donors. Sampling covered nothing but blood. Tissue TCR repertoires likely differ from those found in blood.

Measured with immunoSEQ multiplex PCR; TCRdb has only the in-frame clones, and not every one. Of approximately 1.5 million clones in the sample, nearly 99% are singletons; the top ten hold approximately 0.45%. Worth noting for this clone: Its cognate antigen is unknown.

The CDR3 extends over 14 amino acids. V gave up 6 bases and J gave up 0 bases, with 10 bases separating them. CDR1 is LGHNT, CDR2 FRNRAP, per germline. The CD4+ fraction was divided into a CD45RA+ naive subset and a CD45RA-negative memory subset. This sequence was found in a man under 40 in good health. The rearrangement links TRBV12-5 to TRBJ2-3; TRBD1 might be the D (6 bases). The material sequenced was naive CD4+ T cells sorted from blood. Specified subset: CD45RA+ positively selected. CDR3 in DNA: TGTGCTAGTGGGGAAGGGGGTAGCACAGATACGCAGTATTTT. It is translated as CASGEGGSTDTQYF.